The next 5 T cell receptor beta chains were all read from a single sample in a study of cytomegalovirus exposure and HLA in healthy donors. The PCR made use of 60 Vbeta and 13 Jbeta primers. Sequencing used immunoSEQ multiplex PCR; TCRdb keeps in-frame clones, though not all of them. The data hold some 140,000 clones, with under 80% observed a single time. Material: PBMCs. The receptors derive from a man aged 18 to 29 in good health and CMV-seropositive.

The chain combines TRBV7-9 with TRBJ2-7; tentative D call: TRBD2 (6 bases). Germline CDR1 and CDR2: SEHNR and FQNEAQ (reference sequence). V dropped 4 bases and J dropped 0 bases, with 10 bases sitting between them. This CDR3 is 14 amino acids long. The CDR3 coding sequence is TGTGCCAGCAGCTCAAAGCGGGTCTCCTACGAGCAGTACTTC. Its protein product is CASSSKRVSYEQYF.

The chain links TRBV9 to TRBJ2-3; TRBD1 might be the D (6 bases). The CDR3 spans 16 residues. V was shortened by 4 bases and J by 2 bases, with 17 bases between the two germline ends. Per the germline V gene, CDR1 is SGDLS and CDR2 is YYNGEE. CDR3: CASSTSDSRYTDTQYF. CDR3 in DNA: TGTGCCAGCAGCACTTCGGACAGCCGCTACACAGATACGCAGTATTTT.

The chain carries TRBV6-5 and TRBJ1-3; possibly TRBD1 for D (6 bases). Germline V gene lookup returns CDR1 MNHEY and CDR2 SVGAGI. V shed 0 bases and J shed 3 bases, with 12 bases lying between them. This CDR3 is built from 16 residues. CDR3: CASSYSIGGDGNTIYF. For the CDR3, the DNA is TGTGCCAGCAGTTACTCGATAGGGGGTGATGGAAACACCATATATTTT.

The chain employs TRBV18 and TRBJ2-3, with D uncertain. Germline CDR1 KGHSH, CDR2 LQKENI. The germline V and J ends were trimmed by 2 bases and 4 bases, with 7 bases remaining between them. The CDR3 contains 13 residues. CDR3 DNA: TGTGCCAGCTCACCAACCGGAGCAGATACGCAGTATTTT. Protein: CASSPTGADTQYF.

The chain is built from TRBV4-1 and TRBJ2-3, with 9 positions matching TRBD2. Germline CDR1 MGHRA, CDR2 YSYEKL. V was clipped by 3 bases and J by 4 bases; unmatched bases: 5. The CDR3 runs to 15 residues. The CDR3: CASSQGTSRADTQYF. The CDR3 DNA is TGCGCCAGCAGCCAGGGGACTAGCAGGGCAGATACGCAGTATTTT.